A single sample gave rise to the 24 T cell receptor beta chains below, sequenced in a study of cytomegalovirus exposure and HLA in healthy donors. Repertoires were generated with immunoSEQ multiplex PCR, while TCRdb's copy carries only in-frame clones and drops some. The table lists approximately 210,000 clones, 86% of them singletons. Sample: PBMCs. These receptors came from a young woman in good health and CMV-seronegative.

This chain uses TRBV5-4 with TRBJ2-1; TRBD2 matches 9 bases. Germline loops: CDR1 SGHNT, CDR2 YYREEE (reference sequence). The V segment lost 7 bases and the J segment 3 bases; nucleotides outside the gene matches: 8. There are 15 residues in the CDR3. The CDR3: CASPPLAGDYNEQFF. The CDR3 DNA is TGTGCCAGCCCGCCTTTAGCGGGAGACTACAATGAGCAGTTCTTC.

V and J are TRBV18 and TRBJ1-5, with D possibly TRBD1 on 6 matching bases. The CDR3 extends over 15 amino acids. The V end lost 3 bases, the J end lost 5 bases, and 14 bases lay between the germline ends. Germline V gives CDR1 KGHSH, CDR2 LQKENI. CDR3 nucleotides: TGTGCCAGCTCACCGGAGGACAGAGGCGATCAGCCCCAGCATTTT. Encoded protein: CASSPEDRGDQPQHF. Together with reference TRBV18 and TRBJ1-5, the CDR3 gives the full variable domain: NAGVMQNPRHLVRRRGQEARLRCSPMKGHSHVYWYRQLPEEGLKFMVYLQKENIIDESGMPKERFSAEFPKEGPSILRIQQVVRGDSAAYFCASSPEDRGDQPQHFGDGTRLSIL.

V usage is TRBV4-1 and J usage is TRBJ2-7, with 8 bases fitting TRBD1. The germline V gene encodes CDR1 MGHRA and CDR2 YSYEKL. The CDR3 loop spans 14 amino acids. J gave up 7 bases and V 1 base, and 6 bases lay outside the gene matches. CDR3 sequence (DNA): TGCGCCAGCAGCCAAGTGACAGGGGCGAGGGAGCAGTACTTC. Amino acids: CASSQVTGAREQYF.

V usage is TRBV5-1 and J usage is TRBJ2-2; weak D call: TRBD1 (5 bases). Germline V gene lookup returns CDR1 SGHRS and CDR2 YFSETQ. The V gene lost 1 base and the J gene lost 4 bases, with 14 bases spanning the gap. This CDR3 spans 16 amino acids. CDR3 DNA sequence: TGCGCCAGCAGCTTGCTACGCGACAGCAGCACCGGGGAGCTGTTTTTT. This codes for CASSLLRDSSTGELFF.

This clone came up once. The gene calls are TRBV7-3 and TRBJ2-2, with D perhaps matching TRBD2 (6 bases). CDR3 length: 17 amino acids. Deletions cut 2 bases from V and 0 bases from J, with 13 bases between. The germline V gene encodes CDR1 SGHTA and CDR2 FQGTGA. The CDR3 region is CASSLAVEGANTGELFF. DNA for the CDR3: TGTGCCAGCAGCTTAGCAGTGGAGGGCGCGAACACCGGGGAGCTGTTTTTT.

The J gene is TRBJ2-5, the V gene TRBV7-8; TRBD1 matches 7 bases. Germline-derived CDR1 and CDR2 are SGHVS and FQNEAQ. The CDR3 sequence is 13 residues long. V lost 5 bases to trimming and J lost 2 bases; unmatched junction nucleotides: 2. The CDR3 nucleotides are TGTGCCAGCAGCCTGGGACAGCAAGAGACCCAGTACTTC. Translation gives CASSLGQQETQYF.

The CDR3 sequence: CASSLDLAGGTHEQFF. CDR3 nucleotide sequence: TGTGCCAGCAGCTTAGATCTGGCAGGGGGAACACATGAGCAGTTCTTC. The chain links TRBV11-2 to TRBJ2-1; 7 bases are a match to TRBD1. Germline CDR1 and CDR2: SGHAT and FQNNGV. J lost 8 bases, V lost 0 bases, and 10 bases had no gene match. CDR3 length: 16 amino acids.

The rearrangement links TRBV7-9 to TRBJ2-7; 8 bases align to TRBD1. This CDR3 comprises 14 residues. The V gene's germline CDR1 is SEHNR and CDR2 FQNEAQ (reference sequence). The trim removed 2 bases at V and 2 bases at J, leaving 2 bases unmatched. CDR3 sequence: CASSLRTGTYEQYF. The CDR3 region has the DNA TGTGCCAGCAGCTTACGGACAGGGACCTACGAGCAGTACTTC. The whole variable domain, filled in from reference TRBV7-9 and TRBJ2-7, reads DTGVSQNPRHKITKRGQNVTFRCDPISEHNRLYWYRQTLGQGPEFLTYFQNEAQLEKSRLLSDRFSAERPKGSFSTLEIQRTEQGDSAMYLCASSLRTGTYEQYFGPGTRLTVT.

The chain couples TRBV29-1 to TRBJ1-2; TRBD1 matches 10 bases. This CDR3 has 18 residues. The germline V gene has CDR1 SQVTM and CDR2 ANQGSEA. The ends lost 1 base at V and 8 bases at J; junction bases unmatched: 19. The chain's CDR3 is CSVEVPPGQGIVLSGYTF. DNA of the CDR3: TGCAGCGTTGAAGTCCCCCCGGGACAGGGGATTGTGCTGAGCGGCTACACCTTC.

This sequence joins TRBV18 and TRBJ1-4; TRBD1 matches at 10 bases. The length of the CDR3 is 15 residues. Germline V gene sequence: CDR1 KGHSH, CDR2 LQKENI. V lost 4 bases to trimming and J lost 7 bases; unmatched junction nucleotides: 6. This chain's CDR3 is CASSRTGTGVEKLFF. The DNA for the CDR3 is TGTGCCAGCTCACGAACCGGGACAGGGGTTGAAAAACTGTTTTTT.

This chain connects TRBV6-6 to TRBJ1-4, with 7 positions matching TRBD1. The CDR3 totals 16 residues. V dropped 5 bases and J dropped 7; count of bases not matched to a gene: 13. CDR1 is MNHNY and CDR2 is SVGAGI in the germline V gene (reference sequence). The CDR3 DNA reads as TGTGCCAGCAGTCAAACCCGACAGGGTCCCGCTGAAAAACTGTTTTTT. Translation: CASSQTRQGPAEKLFF.

This sequence joins TRBV5-1 and TRBJ2-7, with D maybe TRBD2 (5 bases). Germline values: CDR1 SGHRS, CDR2 YFSETQ. The CDR3 has 13 residues. Trimming took off 1 base at V and 4 bases at J, with 9 bases between the two ends. The CDR3 region is CASSLIGSYEQYF. The CDR3 DNA sequence: TGCGCCAGCAGCTTGATTGGGAGTTACGAGCAGTACTTC.

The J gene is TRBJ2-4, the V gene TRBV6-1; possibly TRBD2 for D (6 bases). Between the trimmed V and J ends, which lost 1 base and 0 bases, there was a span of 13 bases. This CDR3 has 17 residues. Germline V gene sequence: CDR1 MNHNS, CDR2 SASEGT. The DNA for the CDR3 is TGTGCCAGCAGTGAAGGTTTGGGGGGTGTAGCCAAAAACATTCAGTACTTC. Translation: CASSEGLGGVAKNIQYF.

The J gene is TRBJ1-1, the V gene TRBV30; no clear D gene. The CDR3 sequence is 13 residues long. Trimming removed 5 bases at V and 7 bases at J, with 17 bases between. In germline, CDR1 is GTSNPN, CDR2 SVGIG (reference sequence). CDR3 sequence: CAWYTIARNEAFF. The CDR3, as DNA: TGTGCCTGGTATACCATAGCTCGTAATGAAGCTTTCTTT. The entire variable domain, with the rest obtained from reference TRBV30 and TRBJ1-1, is as follows: SQTIHQWPATLVQPVGSPLSLECTVEGTSNPNLYWYRQAAGRGLQLLFYSVGIGQISSEVPQNLSASRPQDRQFILSSKKLLLSDSGFYLCAWYTIARNEAFFGQGTRLTVV.

The J gene is TRBJ2-7, the V gene TRBV11-2; 8 bases map to TRBD2. With V trimmed by 3 bases and J by 2 bases, 6 bases remained unmatched. This CDR3 comprises 15 residues. CDR1 is SGHAT and CDR2 is FQNNGV in the germline V gene. The CDR3 sequence: CASSFRSGDTYEQYF. In DNA form, the CDR3 reads TGTGCCAGCAGCTTCCGTAGCGGGGATACCTACGAGCAGTACTTC.

The chain uses TRBV10-3 and TRBJ2-7; TRBD2 matches 9 bases. The germline CDR1 and CDR2 sequences are ENHRY and SYGVKD. V shed 2 bases and J 5 bases; nucleotides not matched to a gene: 7. The CDR3 extends over 15 amino acids. The CDR3 loop is CAISEGSGSSNEQYF. The CDR3 coding sequence is TGTGCCATCAGTGAGGGTAGCGGGAGCTCGAACGAGCAGTACTTC.

This clone has only a few counts. The V gene is TRBV5-1, the J gene TRBJ1-2; 8 bases line up with TRBD1. Germline V gene data show CDR1 as SGHRS and CDR2 as YFSETQ. The CDR3 spans 18 residues. J lost 4 bases, V lost 0 bases, and 14 bases had no gene match. CDR3 nucleotides: TGCGCCAGCAGCTTGGTCCCAGGGGGCAGTTTATCCTCCTATGGCTACACCTTC. It codes for CASSLVPGGSLSSYGYTF. Drawing the rest from reference TRBV5-1 and TRBJ1-2, the complete variable domain is KAGVTQTPRYLIKTRGQQVTLSCSPISGHRSVSWYQQTPGQGLQFLFEYFSETQRNKGNFPGRFSGRQFSNSRSEMNVSTLELGDSALYLCASSLVPGGSLSSYGYTFGSGTRLTVV.

The chain uses TRBV20-1 and TRBJ1-1; no firm D call. In germline, CDR1 is DFQATT, CDR2 SNEGSKA (reference sequence). Trimming took off 6 bases at V and 4 bases at J, with 9 bases between the two ends. This CDR3 is 11 amino acids long. As DNA, the CDR3 is TGCAGTGCCACGGCGGCCACTGAAGCTTTCTTT. Protein product: CSATAATEAFF.

V and J are TRBV4-1 and TRBJ1-5; TRBD1 might be the D (6 bases). Trimming removed 0 bases from V and 4 bases from J, with 13 bases in between. Germline CDR1 is MGHRA and CDR2 is YSYEKL. The CDR3 length is 16 residues. CDR3 sequence (DNA): TGCGCCAGCAGCCAAGAGACCGGGGGGGCAAATCAGCCCCAGCATTTT. Translated, it gives CASSQETGGANQPQHF.

V and J are TRBV18 and TRBJ2-6, with unresolved D. V lost 0 bases, J lost 2 bases, and 5 bases lay in between. The CDR3 loop spans 15 amino acids. Germline loops: CDR1 KGHSH, CDR2 LQKENI. In DNA, the CDR3 is TGTGCCAGCTCACCACCCAGCGCTGGGGCCAACGTCCTGACTTTC. This translates into CASSPPSAGANVLTF.

The chain is built from TRBV18 and TRBJ1-2; 9 bases are a match to TRBD1. V was clipped by 1 base and J by 3 bases; unmatched bases: 6. CDR1 is KGHSH and CDR2 is LQKENI in the germline V gene. This CDR3 contains 16 residues. The CDR3 protein is CASSPRRQGGYYGYTF. DNA for the CDR3: TGTGCCAGCTCACCACGCAGACAGGGGGGATACTATGGCTACACCTTC. The full variable domain, its missing parts supplied by reference TRBV18 and TRBJ1-2, is NAGVMQNPRHLVRRRGQEARLRCSPMKGHSHVYWYRQLPEEGLKFMVYLQKENIIDESGMPKERFSAEFPKEGPSILRIQQVVRGDSAAYFCASSPRRQGGYYGYTFGSGTRLTVV.

The chain combines TRBV9 with TRBJ1-4; 9 bases line up with TRBD1. V dropped 3 bases and J dropped 7; count of bases not matched to a gene: 7. This CDR3 is 15 amino acids long. From germline, CDR1 is SGDLS and CDR2 YYNGEE. The CDR3: CASSADRGRGEKLFF. CDR3 DNA sequence: TGTGCCAGCAGCGCCGACAGGGGGAGAGGTGAAAAACTGTTTTTT.

The chain combines TRBV2 with TRBJ2-5, with D unclear. Germline V gene data show CDR1 as SNHLY and CDR2 as FYNNEI. CDR3 length: 14 residues. V lost 1 base, J lost 4 bases, and 10 bases lay in between. Written as DNA, the CDR3 is TGTGCCAGCAGTGAAGTCATCCCATTAGAGACCCAGTACTTC. It encodes CASSEVIPLETQYF.

This rearrangement joins TRBV19 to TRBJ2-1; possible D gene TRBD1, 5 bases. The V gene's germline CDR1 is LNHDA and CDR2 SQIVND (reference sequence). Trimming pared 7 bases from V and 8 bases from J, leaving 9 bases between. This CDR3 is 11 amino acids long. For the CDR3, the DNA is TGTGCCAGTATATTAGGGGATGAGCAGTTCTTC. Its translation: CASILGDEQFF.